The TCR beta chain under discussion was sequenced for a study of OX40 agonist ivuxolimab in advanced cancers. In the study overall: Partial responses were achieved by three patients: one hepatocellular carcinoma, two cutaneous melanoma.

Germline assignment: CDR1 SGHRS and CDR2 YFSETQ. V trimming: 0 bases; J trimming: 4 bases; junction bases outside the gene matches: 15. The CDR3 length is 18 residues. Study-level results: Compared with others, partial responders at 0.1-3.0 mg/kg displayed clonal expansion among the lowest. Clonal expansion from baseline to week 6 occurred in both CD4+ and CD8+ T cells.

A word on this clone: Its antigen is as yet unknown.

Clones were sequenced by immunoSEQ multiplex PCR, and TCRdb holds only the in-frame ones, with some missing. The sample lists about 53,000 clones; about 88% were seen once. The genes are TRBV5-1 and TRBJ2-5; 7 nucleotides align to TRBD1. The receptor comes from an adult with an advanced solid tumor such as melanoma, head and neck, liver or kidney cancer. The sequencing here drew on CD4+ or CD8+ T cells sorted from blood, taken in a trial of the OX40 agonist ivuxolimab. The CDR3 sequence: CASSLGGSGTVYRETQYF. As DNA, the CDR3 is TGCGCCAGCAGCTTGGGTGGGTCCGGGACAGTGTATCGAGAGACCCAGTACTTC.